The 30 T cell receptor beta chains given below trace back to one sample, sequenced in a study of technical replicates of blood from several donors. Using immunoSEQ multiplex PCR, the repertoire was profiled, and TCRdb retains in-frame clones only, with some absent. Of about 59,000 clones listed, 93% are singletons. Specimen: PBMCs. These receptors came from a human donor in good health. Some clones in this sample may be carry-over from other donors' samples.

The V call is TRBV4-3, the J call TRBJ1-2; possible D gene TRBD1, 6 bases. With 1 base removed from V and 1 base from J, the gap between germline ends came to 10 bases. Germline V gene lookup returns CDR1 LGHNA and CDR2 YSLEER. This CDR3 is 15 amino acids long. The CDR3 region is CASSQGPGDNYGYTF. CDR3 DNA sequence: TGCGCCAGCAGCCAAGGCCCAGGGGATAACTATGGCTACACCTTC.

This clone has only one observation. This rearrangement joins TRBV6-6 to TRBJ1-2; D not resolved. From germline, CDR1 is MNHNY and CDR2 SVGAGI (reference sequence). The CDR3 is 15 residues long. The V gene lost 10 bases and the J gene lost 4 bases, with 22 bases spanning the gap. The CDR3 sequence: CATTGRATRVYGYTF. CDR3 coding DNA: TGTGCCACCACGGGCAGAGCAACGAGGGTCTATGGCTACACCTTC.

V and J are TRBV14 and TRBJ2-7; TRBD1 aligns across 8 bases. The CDR3 has 14 amino acids. Trimming cost V 1 base and J 7 bases; bases outside gene matches: 6. The V gene's germline CDR1 is SGHDN and CDR2 FVKESK. CDR3 sequence: CASSQVGGDREQYF. The CDR3 DNA sequence: TGTGCCAGCAGCCAAGTCGGCGGGGACAGGGAGCAGTACTTC.

The V gene is TRBV7-2, the J gene TRBJ2-5; 9 positions match TRBD2. The germline V gene encodes CDR1 SGHTA and CDR2 FQGNSA. The CDR3 is made up of 14 amino acids. After removal of 6 bases from V and 2 bases from J, the junction contained 4 bases not matched to a gene. CDR3 DNA: TGTGCCAGCAGGTTTAGCGGGAGTCAAGAGACCCAGTACTTC. This translates into CASRFSGSQETQYF.

The chain has TRBV2 and TRBJ1-2; D not certain. The CDR3 consists of 12 residues. V was cut by 5 bases and J by 5 bases, with 9 bases left in between. Germline lookup yields CDR1 SNHLY and CDR2 FYNNEI. The chain's CDR3 is CASSLEAYGYTF. The CDR3 nucleotides read TGTGCCAGCAGTCTGGAGGCATATGGCTACACCTTC. The variable domain in full, completed from reference TRBV2 and TRBJ1-2, reads EPEVTQTPSHQVTQMGQEVILRCVPISNHLYFYWYRQILGQKVEFLVSFYNNEISEKSEIFDDQFSVERPDGSNFTLKIRSTKLEDSAMYFCASSLEAYGYTFGSGTRLTVV.

The V gene is TRBV4-1, the J gene TRBJ1-2; unclear D gene. Germline V CDR1 and CDR2: MGHRA, YSYEKL. V lost 3 bases and J 0 bases, leaving 14 bases between the germline ends. The CDR3 is made up of 16 amino acids. CDR3 coding DNA: TGCGCCAGCAGCCACGGAGAACGGAGAGCTAACTATGGCTACACCTTC. Protein product: CASSHGERRANYGYTF.

V is TRBV18 and J is TRBJ2-3; D gene unclear. CDR1 and CDR2 (germline): KGHSH, LQKENI. Deletions cut 5 bases from V and 4 bases from J, with 13 bases between. There are 14 residues in the CDR3. CDR3 nucleotides: TGTGCCAGCTCATCCCCGGTCCCGGCAGATACGCAGTATTTT. This sequence encodes CASSSPVPADTQYF.

V usage is TRBV13 and J usage is TRBJ2-3; 8 bases fit TRBD2. The J segment lost 4 bases and the V segment lost 3 bases, leaving 9 bases of the junction unmatched. CDR1 is PRHDT, CDR2 FYEKMQ, per germline (reference sequence). The CDR3 consists of 16 residues. The CDR3 sequence is CASSLGGLVKSDTQYF. CDR3 nucleotides: TGTGCCAGCAGCTTGGGGGGACTAGTGAAATCAGATACGCAGTATTTT.

The chain uses TRBV5-8 and TRBJ2-1; tentatively, D is TRBD2 (6 bases). V was clipped by 5 bases and J by 3 bases, with 15 bases between them. CDR3 length: 15 amino acids. Germline V lookup: CDR1 SGHTS, CDR2 YDEGEE. The CDR3 protein is CASSKARGGYNEQFF. CDR3 DNA: TGTGCCAGCAGTAAGGCGCGGGGAGGCTACAATGAGCAGTTCTTC.

The genes are TRBV13 and TRBJ1-2; TRBD1 matches 8 bases. The CDR3 covers 15 residues. Per germline, CDR1 PRHDT and CDR2 FYEKMQ (reference sequence). Losses at the gene ends were 5 bases for V and 3 bases for J; bases not matched to a gene: 8. CDR3 sequence (DNA): TGTGCCAGCAGCCCAAGGGACAGGACTTACTATGGCTACACCTTC. This codes for CASSPRDRTYYGYTF.

The chain couples TRBV15 to TRBJ1-1; unclear D gene. The V gene lost 8 bases and the J gene lost 0 bases, with 13 bases spanning the gap. The CDR3 totals 14 residues. From germline, CDR1 is LNHNV and CDR2 YYDKDF (reference sequence). The CDR3 DNA sequence: TGTGCCACCGGCCCCCTCCATCTGAACACTGAAGCTTTCTTT. This codes for CATGPLHLNTEAFF.

The chain is built from TRBV7-2 and TRBJ1-2; D is possibly TRBD1 (5 bases). Deletions cut 1 base from V and 4 bases from J, with 13 bases between. Germline V lookup: CDR1 SGHTA, CDR2 FQGNSA. This CDR3 is built from 15 residues. The DNA of the CDR3 is TGTGCCAGCAGCTTAGGTCAGGGCGGTGGCTATGGCTACACCTTC. The encoded protein is CASSLGQGGGYGYTF.

This clone came up once. The rearrangement uses TRBV20-1 and TRBJ2-1; D gene unclear. There are 11 residues in the CDR3. The V end was cut by 5 bases, the J end by 4 bases, with 6 bases between. Per germline, CDR1 DFQATT and CDR2 SNEGSKA (reference sequence). The CDR3 is CSASKYNEQFF. DNA of the CDR3: TGCAGTGCTTCCAAATACAATGAGCAGTTCTTC.

The chain has TRBV6-1 and TRBJ2-4, with D hard to call. V dropped 2 bases and J dropped 0 bases, with 20 bases sitting between them. The germline CDR1 and CDR2 sequences are MNHNS and SASEGT. The CDR3 has 19 residues. CDR3 in DNA: TGTGCCAGCAGTGAAAAGTCTCCCGGAAGCGAATTAGCCAAAAACATTCAGTACTTC. Translating it yields CASSEKSPGSELAKNIQYF.

V usage is TRBV5-1 and J usage is TRBJ2-7; 8 positions agree with TRBD2. Germline CDR1 SGHRS, CDR2 YFSETQ. V shed 1 base, J shed 0 bases, and the junction held 9 bases outside the gene matches. This CDR3 contains 17 residues. This CDR3 reads CASSLIASGLTSYEQYF. The CDR3 DNA follows: TGCGCCAGCAGCTTGATCGCTAGCGGGCTTACCTCCTACGAGCAGTACTTC.

The rearrangement joins TRBV11-2 to TRBJ2-7; no clear D gene. Trimming shortened V by 5 bases and J by 2 bases, and 10 bases separated the two germline ends. The CDR3 sequence is 13 residues long. CDR1 and CDR2 from the germline V gene are SGHAT and FQNNGV. The CDR3 is CASSPLVPYEQYF. The CDR3 DNA follows: TGTGCCAGCAGCCCCCTCGTCCCCTACGAGCAGTACTTC.

The chain recombines TRBV7-2 with TRBJ1-4, with D maybe TRBD1 (5 bases). The CDR3 is 19 residues long. Trimming took 2 bases from V and 5 from J, leaving 24 bases between them. Germline V gene lookup returns CDR1 SGHTA and CDR2 FQGNSA. The chain's CDR3 is CASSLYGAGRLGTNEKLFF. The CDR3 nucleotides read TGTGCCAGCAGCTTATATGGGGCGGGGCGACTGGGGACGAATGAAAAACTGTTTTTT.

The V and J genes are TRBV5-1 and TRBJ2-2, with 9 bases aligning to TRBD1. Trimming cost V 0 bases and J 5 bases; bases outside gene matches: 5. Looked up from germline, CDR1 is SGHRS and CDR2 is YFSETQ. CDR3 length: 16 residues. CDR3 region: CASSLGDRVLTGELFF. The DNA of the CDR3 is TGCGCCAGCAGCTTGGGGGACAGGGTATTGACCGGGGAGCTGTTTTTT.

The chain uses TRBV4-2 and TRBJ2-2; 13 bases match TRBD2. Losses at the gene ends were 0 bases for V and 2 bases for J; bases not matched to a gene: 9. This CDR3 is built from 20 residues. Germline CDR1 reads LGHNA; CDR2 reads YNFKEQ. CDR3 coding DNA: TGTGCCAGCAGCCAAGATCTGACTAGCGGGAGGAAGTCAAACACCGGGGAGCTGTTTTTT. Its protein product is CASSQDLTSGRKSNTGELFF.

There are a few counts of this clone. The genes are TRBV5-4 and TRBJ1-1, with D perhaps TRBD1 (5 bases). CDR3 size: 13 residues. V was cut by 4 bases and J by 1 base, with 8 bases left in between. The germline V gene encodes CDR1 SGHNT and CDR2 YYREEE (reference sequence). DNA of the CDR3: TGTGCCAGCAGCCTCAGGGCGAACACTGAAGCTTTCTTT. This codes for CASSLRANTEAFF. Using reference TRBV5-4 and TRBJ1-1 for the parts outside the CDR3, the full variable domain is ETGVTQSPTHLIKTRGQQVTLRCSSQSGHNTVSWYQQALGQGPQFIFQYYREEENGRGNFPPRFSGLQFPNYSSELNVNALELDDSALYLCASSLRANTEAFFGQGTRLTVV.

The chain links TRBV4-1 to TRBJ2-7; TRBD2 matches 10 bases. Germline loops: CDR1 MGHRA, CDR2 YSYEKL. There are 17 residues in the CDR3. Trimming took 3 bases from V and 7 from J; bases not matched to a gene: 15. Here the CDR3 DNA reads TGCGCCAGCAGCCACACCCCATCGAGCGGGAGGGCCGGGGAGCAGTACTTC. It specifies CASSHTPSSGRAGEQYF.

The count of this clone is one. The chain has TRBV18 and TRBJ1-5, with TRBD1 as a possible D gene (5 bases). V was shortened by 2 bases and J by 3 bases, with 11 bases between the two germline ends. Germline V gene data show CDR1 as KGHSH and CDR2 as LQKENI. This CDR3 region has 15 residues. CDR3 sequence reads: CASSPGQGLNQPQHF. The CDR3 coding sequence is TGTGCCAGCTCACCAGGCCAGGGCCTCAATCAGCCCCAGCATTTT.

The chain's CDR3 is CASSPFAARETQYF. For the CDR3, the DNA is TGTGCCAGCAGTCCCTTCGCGGCTCGAGAGACCCAGTACTTC. J is TRBJ2-5 and V is TRBV6-6, with D uncertain. V was shortened by 5 bases and J by 4 bases, with 14 bases between the two germline ends. Per the germline V gene, CDR1 is MNHNY and CDR2 is SVGAGI (reference sequence). The CDR3 loop spans 14 amino acids.

The J gene is TRBJ2-5, the V gene TRBV28, with TRBD2 matching over 7 bases. The V gene end was trimmed by 1 base and the J gene end by 5 bases; junction bases not matched to a gene: 4. The germline CDR1 and CDR2 sequences are MDHEN and SYDVKM. CDR3 length: 14 amino acids. CDR3: CASSLSGRGETQYF. The CDR3 region has the DNA TGTGCCAGCAGTTTATCCGGGCGGGGGGAGACCCAGTACTTC.

The J gene is TRBJ1-6, the V gene TRBV5-1, with D perhaps TRBD1 (6 bases). The CDR3 sequence is 16 residues long. The V and J ends lost 2 bases and 5 bases respectively, with 14 bases between them. The germline V gene encodes CDR1 SGHRS and CDR2 YFSETQ. The CDR3 bases are TGCGCCAGCAGCTTATACGGGACAACAAATAATTCACCCCTCCACTTT. Translated, it gives CASSLYGTTNNSPLHF.

This sequence joins TRBV20-1 and TRBJ2-3; no definite D call. Trimming cost V 5 bases and J 6 bases, with 9 bases left between them. The germline V gene has CDR1 DFQATT and CDR2 SNEGSKA (reference sequence). The CDR3 is 11 amino acids. The CDR3 DNA reads TGCAGTGCTGGGCCGCGCGATACGCAGTATTTT. Its protein product is CSAGPRDTQYF.

The CDR3 DNA follows: TGTGCCTGGAAGCGTTCGGGGGACGAGCAGTACTTC. Translating it yields CAWKRSGDEQYF. This chain joins TRBV30 and TRBJ2-7, with TRBD2 as a possible D gene (6 bases). The germline V and J ends were trimmed by 4 bases and 5 bases, with 12 bases remaining between them. The CDR3 sequence is 12 residues long. Looked up from germline, CDR1 is GTSNPN and CDR2 is SVGIG (reference sequence).

V usage is TRBV7-8 and J usage is TRBJ2-2; no clear D. Trimming removed 1 base at V and 4 bases at J, with 13 bases between. CDR3 size: 16 residues. Germline-derived CDR1 and CDR2 are SGHVS and FQNEAQ. This chain's CDR3 is CASSLEVTYTTGELFF. Here the CDR3 DNA reads TGTGCCAGCAGCTTAGAAGTGACATACACCACCGGGGAGCTGTTTTTT. The entire variable domain, with the rest obtained from reference TRBV7-8 and TRBJ2-2, is as follows: GAGVSQSPRYKVAKRGQDVALRCDPISGHVSLFWYQQALGQGPEFLTYFQNEAQLDKSGLPSDRFFAERPEGSVSTLKIQRTQQEDSAVYLCASSLEVTYTTGELFFGEGSRLTVL.

The sample holds one count of this clone. This chain joins TRBV21-1 and TRBJ2-7; the table gives TRBD1 as D, unverified against the DNA. TRBV21-1 is listed as a pseudogene. CDR3 size: 15 residues. As DNA, the CDR3 is TGTGCCAGCAGTTCCCGGGGACAGGTTGCCTACGAGCAGTACTTC. Its translation is CASSSRGQVAYEQYF.

V and J are TRBV25-1 and TRBJ1-2; TRBD1 might be the D (6 bases). The V gene's germline CDR1 is MGHDK and CDR2 SYGVNS. This CDR3 is 16 amino acids long. V was cut by 2 bases and J by 8 bases, with 21 bases left in between. CDR3 sequence: CASSELGRGGQGGYTF. The CDR3 DNA reads as TGTGCCAGCAGTGAACTGGGCCGGGGGGGGCAGGGGGGCTACACCTTC.